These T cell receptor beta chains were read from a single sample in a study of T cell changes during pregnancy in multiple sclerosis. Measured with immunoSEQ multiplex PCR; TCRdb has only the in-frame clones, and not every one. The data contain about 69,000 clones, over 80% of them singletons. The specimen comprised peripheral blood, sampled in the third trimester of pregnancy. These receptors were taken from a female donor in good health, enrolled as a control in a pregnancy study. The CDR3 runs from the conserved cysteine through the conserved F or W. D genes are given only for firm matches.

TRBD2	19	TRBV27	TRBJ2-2	CASSSIRTSGVRNTGELFF	TGTGCCAGCAGTTCGATTCGGACTAGCGGGGTGAGGAACACCGGGGAGCTGTTTTTT
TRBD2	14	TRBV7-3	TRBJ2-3	CASSSAGGADTQYF	TGTGCCAGCAGCTCGGCGGGGGGAGCAGATACGCAGTATTTT
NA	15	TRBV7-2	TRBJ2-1	CASRTRSTSYNEQFF	TGTGCCAGCAGAACTAGGAGTACGTCCTACAATGAGCAGTTCTTC
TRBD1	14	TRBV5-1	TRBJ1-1	CASRTGTANTEAFF	TGCGCCAGCAGGACTGGGACAGCGAACACTGAAGCTTTCTTT
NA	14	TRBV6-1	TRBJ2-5	CASKRSAARETQYF	TGTGCCAGCAAAAGGTCCGCGGCCCGAGAGACCCAGTACTTC
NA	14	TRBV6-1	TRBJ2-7	CASTQGQARYEQYF	TGTGCCAGCACTCAGGGTCAAGCGCGCTACGAGCAGTACTTC
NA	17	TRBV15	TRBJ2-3	CATSRVRAETSTDTQYF	TGTGCCACCAGCAGAGTGAGGGCAGAGACCAGCACAGATACGCAGTATTTT
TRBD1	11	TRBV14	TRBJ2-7	CASGQGKGQYF	TGTGCCAGCGGACAGGGGAAGGGGCAGTACTTC
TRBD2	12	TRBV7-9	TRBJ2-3	CASSLVTSGSYF	TGTGCCAGCAGCTTAGTGACTAGCGGGTCCTATTTT
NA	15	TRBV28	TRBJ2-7	CASSLPGGSSYEQYF	TGTGCCAGCAGTTTACCAGGGGGGTCCTCCTACGAGCAGTACTTC
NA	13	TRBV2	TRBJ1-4	CAIKKQGSEKLFF	TGTGCCATTAAGAAACAGGGAAGCGAAAAACTGTTTTTT